This T cell receptor beta chain was captured by sequencing in a study of a mutant IDH1 vaccine in newly diagnosed glioma. As to time point: week 35, safety follow-up. The investigators gave 300 ug of mutant IDH1 20-mer peptide in each vaccine dose, together with topical imiquimod. From germline, CDR1 is SGHTS and CDR2 YDEGEE. The CDR3 sequence is 16 residues long. The V end was cut by 2 bases, the J end by 0 bases, with 13 bases between. Measured with immunoSEQ multiplex PCR; TCRdb has only the in-frame clones, and not every one. The sample lists around 30,000 clones, around 77% seen once, with 3% to 4% in the top ten. Regarding this clone: Its antigen is unidentified.

The sample consisted of PBMCs, taken from a glioma patient whose treatment included an IDH1 peptide vaccine. The chain uses TRBV5-8 and TRBJ2-3; D unclear. The sequence derives from a man aged 35-49 years with glioma. Some clones in this sample may be carry-over from other donors' samples. CDR3 sequence (DNA): TGTGCCAGCAGCTTTGCTGACCGTGGAAGCACAGATACGCAGTATTTT. Translating it yields CASSFADRGSTDTQYF.